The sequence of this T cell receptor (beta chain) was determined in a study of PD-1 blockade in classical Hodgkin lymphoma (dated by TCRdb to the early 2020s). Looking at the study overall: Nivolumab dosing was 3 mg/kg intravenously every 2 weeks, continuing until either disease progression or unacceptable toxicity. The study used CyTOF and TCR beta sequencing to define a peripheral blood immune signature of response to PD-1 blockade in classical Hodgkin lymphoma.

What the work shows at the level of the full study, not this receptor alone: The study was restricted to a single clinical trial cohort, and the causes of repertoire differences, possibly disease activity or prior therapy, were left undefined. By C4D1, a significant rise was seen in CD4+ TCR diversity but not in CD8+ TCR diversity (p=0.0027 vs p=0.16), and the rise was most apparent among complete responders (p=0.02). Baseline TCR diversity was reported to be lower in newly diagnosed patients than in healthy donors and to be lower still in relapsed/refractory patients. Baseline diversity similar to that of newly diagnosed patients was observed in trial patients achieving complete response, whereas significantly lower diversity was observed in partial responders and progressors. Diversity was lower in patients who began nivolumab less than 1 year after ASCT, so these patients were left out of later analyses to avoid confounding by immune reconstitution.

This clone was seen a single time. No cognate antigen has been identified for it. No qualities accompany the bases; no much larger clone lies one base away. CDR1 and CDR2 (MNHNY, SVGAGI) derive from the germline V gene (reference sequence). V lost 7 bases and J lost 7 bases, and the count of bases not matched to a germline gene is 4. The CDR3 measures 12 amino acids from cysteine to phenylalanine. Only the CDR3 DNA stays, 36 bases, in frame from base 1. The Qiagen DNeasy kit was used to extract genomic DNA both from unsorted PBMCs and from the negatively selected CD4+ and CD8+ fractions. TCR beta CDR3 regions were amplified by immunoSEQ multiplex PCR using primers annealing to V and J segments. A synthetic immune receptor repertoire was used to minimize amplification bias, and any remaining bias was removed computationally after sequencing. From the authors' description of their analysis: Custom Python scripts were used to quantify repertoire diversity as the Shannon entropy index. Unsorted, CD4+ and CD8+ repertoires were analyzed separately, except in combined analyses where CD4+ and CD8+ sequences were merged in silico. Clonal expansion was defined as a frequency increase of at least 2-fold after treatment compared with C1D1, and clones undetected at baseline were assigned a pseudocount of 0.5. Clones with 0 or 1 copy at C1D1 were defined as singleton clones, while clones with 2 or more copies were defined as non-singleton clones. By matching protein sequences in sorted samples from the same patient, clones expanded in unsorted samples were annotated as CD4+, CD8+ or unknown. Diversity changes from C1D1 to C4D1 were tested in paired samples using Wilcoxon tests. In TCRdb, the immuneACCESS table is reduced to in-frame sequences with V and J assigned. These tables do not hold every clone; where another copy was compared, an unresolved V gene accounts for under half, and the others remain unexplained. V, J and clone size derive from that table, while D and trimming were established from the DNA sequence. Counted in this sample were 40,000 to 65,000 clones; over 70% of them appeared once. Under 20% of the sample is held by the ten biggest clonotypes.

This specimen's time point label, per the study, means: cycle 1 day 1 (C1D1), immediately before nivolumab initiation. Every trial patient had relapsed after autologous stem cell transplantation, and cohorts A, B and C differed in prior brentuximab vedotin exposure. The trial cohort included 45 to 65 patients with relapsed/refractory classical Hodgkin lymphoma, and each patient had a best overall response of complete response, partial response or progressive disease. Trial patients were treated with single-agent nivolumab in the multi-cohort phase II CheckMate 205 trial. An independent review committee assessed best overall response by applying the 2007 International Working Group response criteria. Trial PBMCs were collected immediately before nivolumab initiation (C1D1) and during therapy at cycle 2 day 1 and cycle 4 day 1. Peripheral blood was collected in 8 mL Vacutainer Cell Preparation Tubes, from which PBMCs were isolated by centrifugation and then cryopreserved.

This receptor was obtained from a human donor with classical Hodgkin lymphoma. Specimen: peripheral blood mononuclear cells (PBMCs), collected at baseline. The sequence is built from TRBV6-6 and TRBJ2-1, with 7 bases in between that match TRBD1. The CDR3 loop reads CASTRQGNEQFF. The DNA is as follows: TGTGCCAGCACCCGACAGGGTAATGAGCAGTTCTTC.